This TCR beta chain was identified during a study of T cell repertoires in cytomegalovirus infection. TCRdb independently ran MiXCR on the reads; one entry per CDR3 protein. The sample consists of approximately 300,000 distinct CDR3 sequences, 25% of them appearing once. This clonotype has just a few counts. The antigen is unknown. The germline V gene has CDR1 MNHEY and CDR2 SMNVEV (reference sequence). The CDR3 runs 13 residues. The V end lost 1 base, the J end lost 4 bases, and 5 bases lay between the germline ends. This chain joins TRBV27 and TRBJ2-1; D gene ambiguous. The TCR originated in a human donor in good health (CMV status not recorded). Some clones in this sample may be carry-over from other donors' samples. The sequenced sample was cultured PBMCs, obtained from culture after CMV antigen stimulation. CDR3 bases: TGTGCCAGCAGTTTATTCGTTTACAATGAGCAGTTCTTC. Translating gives CASSLFVYNEQFF.